The source of this T cell receptor (beta chain) is a study of cytomegalovirus exposure and HLA in healthy donors. About the study: As an earlier analysis found, 150 million to 200 million T cells yielded about 120 million unique TCR beta sequences. Study conclusions and caveats: Across donors, most TCRs were seen rarely, yet some public ones were widespread. Further analysis, carried out later, found HLA-associated TCR beta chains more clonally expanded than equally common other chains. Analyzed later, most CMV-associated TCR beta chains appeared HLA-restricted.

Primers included in the PCR were 60 Vbeta and 13 Jbeta primers. Sequencing was performed with immunoSEQ multiplex PCR; in TCRdb, only in-frame clones are kept and a portion is missing. This table holds about 80,000 clones, over 70% found once. Notes on this clone: Its antigen is unidentified. Other DNA variants within this sample encode the same CDR3.

The sequenced sample was PBMCs. The receptor comes from a woman aged 50 to 60 in good health and CMV-seropositive.

The DNA for the CDR3 is TGTGCCAGTAGTATAGGGGACAGGAAAGCTCGTTACGAGCAGTACGTC. Its translation is CASSIGDRKARYEQYV. The chain recombines TRBV19 with TRBJ2-7; TRBD1 aligns across 8 bases. Germline trimming cut 1 base from V and 4 bases from J; bases unmatched to any gene: 9. CDR3 length: 16 residues. Looked up from germline, CDR1 is LNHDA and CDR2 is SQIVND (reference sequence).